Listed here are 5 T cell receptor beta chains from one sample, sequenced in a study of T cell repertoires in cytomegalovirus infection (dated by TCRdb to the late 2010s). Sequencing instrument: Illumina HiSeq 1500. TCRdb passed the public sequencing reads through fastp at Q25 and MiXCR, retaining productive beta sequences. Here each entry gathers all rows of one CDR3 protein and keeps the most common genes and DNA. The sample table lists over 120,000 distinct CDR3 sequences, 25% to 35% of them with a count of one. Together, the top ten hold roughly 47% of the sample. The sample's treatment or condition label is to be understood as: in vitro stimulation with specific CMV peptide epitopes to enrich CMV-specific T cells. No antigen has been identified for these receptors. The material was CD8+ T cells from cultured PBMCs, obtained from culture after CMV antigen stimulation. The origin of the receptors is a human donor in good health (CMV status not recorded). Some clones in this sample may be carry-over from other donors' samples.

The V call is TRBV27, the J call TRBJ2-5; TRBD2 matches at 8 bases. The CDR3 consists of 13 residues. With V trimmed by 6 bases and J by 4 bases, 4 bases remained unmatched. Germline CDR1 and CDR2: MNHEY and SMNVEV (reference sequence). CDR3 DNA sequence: TGTGCCAGCAGCCCCGGGGGGGCAGAGACCCAGTACTTC. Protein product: CASSPGGAETQYF.

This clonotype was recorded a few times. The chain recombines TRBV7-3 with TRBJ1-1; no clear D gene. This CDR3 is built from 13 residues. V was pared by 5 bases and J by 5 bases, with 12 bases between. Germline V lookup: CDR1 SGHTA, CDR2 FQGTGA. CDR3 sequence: CASSDYGGTEAFF. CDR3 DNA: TGTGCCAGCAGCGACTATGGCGGTACTGAAGCTTTCTTT.

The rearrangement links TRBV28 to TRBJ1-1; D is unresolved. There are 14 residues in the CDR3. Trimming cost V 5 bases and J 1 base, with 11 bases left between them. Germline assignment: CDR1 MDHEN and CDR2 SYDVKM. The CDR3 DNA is TGTGCCAGCAGTCTCCCCTTAGGGAACACTGAAGCTTTCTTT. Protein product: CASSLPLGNTEAFF. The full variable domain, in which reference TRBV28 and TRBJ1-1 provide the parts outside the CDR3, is DVKVTQSSRYLVKRTGEKVFLECVQDMDHENMFWYRQDPGLGLRLIYFSYDVKMKEKGDIPEGYSVSREKKERFSLILESASTNQTSMYLCASSLPLGNTEAFFGQGTRLTVV.

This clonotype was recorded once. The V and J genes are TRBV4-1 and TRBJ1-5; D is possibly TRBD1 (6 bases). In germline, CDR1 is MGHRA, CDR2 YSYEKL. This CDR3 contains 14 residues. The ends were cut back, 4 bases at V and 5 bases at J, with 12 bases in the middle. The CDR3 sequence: CASSPQGVDQPQHF. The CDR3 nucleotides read TGCGCCAGCAGCCCACAGGGAGTGGATCAGCCCCAGCATTTT.

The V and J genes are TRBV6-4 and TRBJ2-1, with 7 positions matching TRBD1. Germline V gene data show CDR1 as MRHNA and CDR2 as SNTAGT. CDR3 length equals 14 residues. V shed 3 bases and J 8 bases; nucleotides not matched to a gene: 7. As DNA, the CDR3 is TGTGCCAGCAGTGAGGAGACAGGGACCGATGAGCAGTTCTTC. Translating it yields CASSEETGTDEQFF.